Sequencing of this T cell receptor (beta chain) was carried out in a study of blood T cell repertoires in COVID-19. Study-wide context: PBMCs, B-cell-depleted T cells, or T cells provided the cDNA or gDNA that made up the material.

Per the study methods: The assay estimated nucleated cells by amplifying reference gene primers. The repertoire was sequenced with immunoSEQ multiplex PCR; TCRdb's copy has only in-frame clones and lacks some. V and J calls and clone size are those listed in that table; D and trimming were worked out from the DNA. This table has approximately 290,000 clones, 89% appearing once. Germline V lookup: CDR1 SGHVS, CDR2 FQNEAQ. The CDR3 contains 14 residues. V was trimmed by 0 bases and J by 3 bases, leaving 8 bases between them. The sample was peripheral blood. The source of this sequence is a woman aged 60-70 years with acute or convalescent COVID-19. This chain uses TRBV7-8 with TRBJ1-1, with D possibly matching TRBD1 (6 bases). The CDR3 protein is CASSLAGGYTEAFF. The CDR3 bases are TGTGCCAGCAGCTTAGCAGGGGGTTACACTGAAGCTTTCTTT.